Sequencing of this T cell receptor beta chain was carried out in a study of blood T cell repertoires in COVID-19. Study details: Samples taken during acute and convalescent COVID-19 were collected in the United States, Italy and Spain. Sources were T cells, B-cell-depleted T cells, or PBMCs; the material itself was cDNA or gDNA.

The V gene's germline CDR1 is KGHSH and CDR2 LQKENI. The length of the CDR3 is 13 residues. The V end was cut by 6 bases, the J end by 2 bases, with 10 bases between. The Seattle patients joined while their infection was active and were tracked longitudinally afterward. Authors' methods: Reference gene primer amplification gave nucleated cell count estimates. The data were produced by immunoSEQ multiplex PCR, yet TCRdb's version contains in-frame clones alone and is incomplete. V and J calls and clone size are copied from that table; D and trimming were computed from the DNA. Found here are roughly 200,000 clones, around 79% of them singletons; the top ten hold roughly 5.7%.

The source is a woman between 40 and 55 years old with COVID-19, enrolled during active disease. The source material was peripheral blood. The chain couples TRBV18 to TRBJ1-2; D gene uncertain. CDR3 sequence reads: CASSQDINYGYTF. The CDR3 DNA reads TGTGCCAGCTCCCAAGACATAAACTATGGCTACACCTTC.